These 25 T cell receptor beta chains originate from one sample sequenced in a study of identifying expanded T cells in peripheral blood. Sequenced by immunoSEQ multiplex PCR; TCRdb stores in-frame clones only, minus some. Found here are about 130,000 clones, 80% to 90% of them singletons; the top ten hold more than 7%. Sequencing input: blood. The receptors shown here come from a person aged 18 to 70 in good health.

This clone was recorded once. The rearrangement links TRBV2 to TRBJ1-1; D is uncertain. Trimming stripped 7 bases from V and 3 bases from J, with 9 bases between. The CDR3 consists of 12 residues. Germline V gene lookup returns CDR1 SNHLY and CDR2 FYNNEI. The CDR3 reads CASILSHTEAFF. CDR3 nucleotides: TGTGCCAGCATACTCTCCCACACTGAAGCTTTCTTT. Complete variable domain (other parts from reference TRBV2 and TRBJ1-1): EPEVTQTPSHQVTQMGQEVILRCVPISNHLYFYWYRQILGQKVEFLVSFYNNEISEKSEIFDDQFSVERPDGSNFTLKIRSTKLEDSAMYFCASILSHTEAFFGQGTRLTVV.

This CDR3 is CASSYRRDPGELFF. The CDR3, as DNA: TGTGCCAGCAGCTACCGGAGGGATCCCGGGGAGCTGTTTTTT. This chain uses TRBV5-6 with TRBJ2-2; weak D call: TRBD2 (6 bases). Germline V CDR1 and CDR2: SGHDT, YYEEEE. Trimming removed 3 bases from V and 6 bases from J, with 12 bases in between. The CDR3 totals 14 residues.

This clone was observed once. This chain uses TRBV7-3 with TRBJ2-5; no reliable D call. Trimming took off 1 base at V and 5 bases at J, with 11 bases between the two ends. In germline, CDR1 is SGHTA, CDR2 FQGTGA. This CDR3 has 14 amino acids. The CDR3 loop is CASSLNEAGETQYF. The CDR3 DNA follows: TGTGCCAGCAGCTTAAATGAGGCTGGGGAGACCCAGTACTTC.

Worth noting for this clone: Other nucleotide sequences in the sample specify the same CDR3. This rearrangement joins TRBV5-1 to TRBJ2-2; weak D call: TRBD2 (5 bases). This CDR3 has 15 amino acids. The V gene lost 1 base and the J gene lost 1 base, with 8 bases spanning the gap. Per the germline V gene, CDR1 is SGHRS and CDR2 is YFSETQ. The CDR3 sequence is CASSLFGGNTGELFF. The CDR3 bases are TGCGCCAGCAGCTTGTTCGGAGGGAACACCGGGGAGCTGTTTTTT.

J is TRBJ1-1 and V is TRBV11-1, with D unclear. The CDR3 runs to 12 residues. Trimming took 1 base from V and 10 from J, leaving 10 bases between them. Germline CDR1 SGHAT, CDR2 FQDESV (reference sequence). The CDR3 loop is CASSLGSAGAFF. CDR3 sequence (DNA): TGTGCCAGCAGCTTAGGGTCAGCCGGAGCTTTCTTT.

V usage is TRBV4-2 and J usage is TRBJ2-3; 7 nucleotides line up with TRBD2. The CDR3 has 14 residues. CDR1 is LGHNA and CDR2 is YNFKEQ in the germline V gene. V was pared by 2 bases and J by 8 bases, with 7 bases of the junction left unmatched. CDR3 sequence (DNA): TGTGCCAGCAGCCAAACGTTCAGGGAGGGTACGCAGTATTTT. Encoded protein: CASSQTFREGTQYF.

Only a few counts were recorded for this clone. The CDR3 protein is CASTPDRRREQYF. CDR3 nucleotides: TGTGCCAGCACCCCGGACCGAAGGCGGGAGCAGTACTTC. The rearrangement joins TRBV7-2 to TRBJ2-7; D gene unclear. CDR1 SGHTA and CDR2 FQGNSA come from the germline V gene. V lost 7 bases and J lost 7, with 17 bases in between. The CDR3 consists of 13 residues.

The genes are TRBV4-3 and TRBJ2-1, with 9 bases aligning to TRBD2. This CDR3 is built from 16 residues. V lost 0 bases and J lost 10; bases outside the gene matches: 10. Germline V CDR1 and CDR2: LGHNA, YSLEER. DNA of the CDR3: TGCGCCAGCAGCCAAGAATTGGCGGGGGGGCGCTGGGAGCAGTTCTTC. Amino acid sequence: CASSQELAGGRWEQFF.

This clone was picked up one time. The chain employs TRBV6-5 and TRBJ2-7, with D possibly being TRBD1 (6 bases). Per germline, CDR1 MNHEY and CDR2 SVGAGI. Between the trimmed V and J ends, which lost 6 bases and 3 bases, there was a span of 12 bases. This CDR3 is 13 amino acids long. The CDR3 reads CASSQTGSYEQYF. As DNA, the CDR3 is TGTGCCAGCAGCCAGACAGGTAGCTACGAGCAGTACTTC.

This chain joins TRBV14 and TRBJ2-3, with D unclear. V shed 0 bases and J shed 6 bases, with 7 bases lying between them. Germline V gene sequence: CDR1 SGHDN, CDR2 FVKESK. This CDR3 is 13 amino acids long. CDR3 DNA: TGTGCCAGCAGCCAAGATACGTGGGATACGCAGTATTTT. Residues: CASSQDTWDTQYF.

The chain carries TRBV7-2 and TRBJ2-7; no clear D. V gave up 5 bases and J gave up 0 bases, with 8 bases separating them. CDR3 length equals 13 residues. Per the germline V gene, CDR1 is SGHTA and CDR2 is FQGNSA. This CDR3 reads CASSLWVSYEQYF. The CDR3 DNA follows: TGTGCCAGCAGCCTATGGGTCTCCTACGAGCAGTACTTC.

This CDR3 reads CAWTRSGLNNEKLFF. The DNA of the CDR3 is TGTGCCTGGACCCGGTCGGGGCTTAATAATGAAAAACTGTTTTTT. This chain uses TRBV30 with TRBJ1-4; tentatively, D is TRBD1 (5 bases). The CDR3 length is 15 residues. Trimming stripped 4 bases from V and 4 bases from J, with 16 bases between. The germline gives CDR1 GTSNPN, CDR2 SVGIG (reference sequence).

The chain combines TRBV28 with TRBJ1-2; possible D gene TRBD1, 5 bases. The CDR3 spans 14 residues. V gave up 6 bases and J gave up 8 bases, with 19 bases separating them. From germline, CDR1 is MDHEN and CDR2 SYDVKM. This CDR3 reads CASRLTGRGLGYTF. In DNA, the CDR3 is TGTGCCAGCAGATTGACCGGAAGGGGTTTGGGCTACACCTTC.

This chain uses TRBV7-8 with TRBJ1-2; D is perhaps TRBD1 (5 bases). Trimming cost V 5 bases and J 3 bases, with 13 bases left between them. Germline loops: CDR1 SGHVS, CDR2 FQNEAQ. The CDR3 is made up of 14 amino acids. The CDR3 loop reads CASSRSGTDYGYTF. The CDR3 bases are TGTGCCAGCAGCCGATCCGGGACGGACTATGGCTACACCTTC.

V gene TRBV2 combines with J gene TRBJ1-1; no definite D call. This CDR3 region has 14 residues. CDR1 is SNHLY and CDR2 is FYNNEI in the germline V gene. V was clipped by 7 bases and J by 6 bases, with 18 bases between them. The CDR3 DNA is TGTGCCAGCAACCTGGGCTCACTAGAAGCTGAAGCTTTCTTT. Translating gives CASNLGSLEAEAFF.

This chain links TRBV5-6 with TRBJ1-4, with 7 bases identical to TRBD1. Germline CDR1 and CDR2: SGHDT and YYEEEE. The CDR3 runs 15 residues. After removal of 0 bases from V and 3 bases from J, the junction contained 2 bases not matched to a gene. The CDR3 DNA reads TGTGCCAGCAGCTTGGCGCAGGGGGCTAATGAAAAACTGTTTTTT. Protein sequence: CASSLAQGANEKLFF. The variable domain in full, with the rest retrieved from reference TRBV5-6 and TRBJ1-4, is DAGVTQSPTHLIKTRGQQVTLRCSPKSGHDTVSWYQQALGQGPQFIFQYYEEEERQRGNFPDRFSGHQFPNYSSELNVNALLLGDSALYLCASSLAQGANEKLFFGSGTQLSVL.

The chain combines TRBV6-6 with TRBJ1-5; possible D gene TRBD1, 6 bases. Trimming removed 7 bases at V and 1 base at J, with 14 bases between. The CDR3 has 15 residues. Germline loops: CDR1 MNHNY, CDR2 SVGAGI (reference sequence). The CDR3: CASTRGSQSNQPQHF. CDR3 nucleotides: TGTGCCAGCACCAGGGGTTCACAGAGCAATCAGCCCCAGCATTTT.

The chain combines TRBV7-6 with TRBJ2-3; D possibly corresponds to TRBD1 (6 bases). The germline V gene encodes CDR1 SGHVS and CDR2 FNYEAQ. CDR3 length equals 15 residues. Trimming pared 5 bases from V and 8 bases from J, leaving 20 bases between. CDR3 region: CASSRAPTGGGTQYF. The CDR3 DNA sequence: TGTGCCAGCAGCCGCGCCCCGACAGGCGGAGGTACGCAGTATTTT.

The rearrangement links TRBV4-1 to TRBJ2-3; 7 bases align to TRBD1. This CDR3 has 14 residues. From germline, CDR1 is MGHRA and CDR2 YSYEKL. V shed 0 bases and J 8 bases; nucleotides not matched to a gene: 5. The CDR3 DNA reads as TGCGCCAGCAGCCAAGATCGAAGGGGGCGTACGCAGTATTTT. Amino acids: CASSQDRRGRTQYF.

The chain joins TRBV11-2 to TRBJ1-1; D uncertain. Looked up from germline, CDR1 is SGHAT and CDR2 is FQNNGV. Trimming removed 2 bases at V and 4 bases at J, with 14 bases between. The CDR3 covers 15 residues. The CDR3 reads CASSLKAWGSTEAFF. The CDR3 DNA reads TGTGCCAGCAGCTTAAAAGCGTGGGGTTCCACTGAAGCTTTCTTT.

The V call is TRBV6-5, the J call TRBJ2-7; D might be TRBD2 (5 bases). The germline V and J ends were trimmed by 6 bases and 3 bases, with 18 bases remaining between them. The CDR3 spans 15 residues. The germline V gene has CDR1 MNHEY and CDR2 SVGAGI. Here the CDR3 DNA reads TGTGCCAGCAGATTTACCCCGGGGAGACTCTACGAGCAGTACTTC. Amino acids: CASRFTPGRLYEQYF.

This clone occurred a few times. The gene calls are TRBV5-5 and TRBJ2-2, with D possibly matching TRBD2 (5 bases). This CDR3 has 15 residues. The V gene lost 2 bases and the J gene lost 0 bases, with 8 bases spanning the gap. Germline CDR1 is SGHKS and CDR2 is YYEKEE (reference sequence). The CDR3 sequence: CASSFYGANTGELFF. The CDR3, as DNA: TGTGCCAGCAGCTTTTACGGGGCGAACACCGGGGAGCTGTTTTTT.

Here the CDR3 reads CAIMGSRTPSEQYF. In DNA, the CDR3 is TGTGCCATCATGGGGAGCCGGACGCCCAGCGAGCAGTACTTC. The chain links TRBV10-3 to TRBJ2-7; D possibly corresponds to TRBD2 (5 bases). Trimming took off 7 bases at V and 6 bases at J, with 19 bases between the two ends. CDR3 length: 14 residues. Germline V gene lookup returns CDR1 ENHRY and CDR2 SYGVKD.

The CDR3 sequence: CASSASSSGRSYNEQFF. DNA of the CDR3: TGTGCCAGCAGCGCAAGTTCTAGCGGGAGGTCGTACAATGAGCAGTTCTTC. This chain joins TRBV9 and TRBJ2-1; 11 bases agree with TRBD2. The germline gives CDR1 SGDLS, CDR2 YYNGEE. The V gene end was trimmed by 3 bases and the J gene end by 4 bases; junction bases not matched to a gene: 9. CDR3 length: 17 residues.

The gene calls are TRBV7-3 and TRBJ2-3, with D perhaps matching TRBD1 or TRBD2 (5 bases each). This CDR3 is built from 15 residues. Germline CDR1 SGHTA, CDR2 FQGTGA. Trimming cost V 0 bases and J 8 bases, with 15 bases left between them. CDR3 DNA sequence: TGTGCCAGCAGCTTAACGGTGGGGCCAAGCGGTACGCAGTATTTT. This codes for CASSLTVGPSGTQYF. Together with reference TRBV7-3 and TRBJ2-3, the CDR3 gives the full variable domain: GAGVSQTPSNKVTEKGKYVELRCDPISGHTALYWYRQSLGQGPEFLIYFQGTGAADDSGLPNDRFFAVRPEGSVSTLKIQRTERGDSAVYLCASSLTVGPSGTQYFGPGTRLTVL.